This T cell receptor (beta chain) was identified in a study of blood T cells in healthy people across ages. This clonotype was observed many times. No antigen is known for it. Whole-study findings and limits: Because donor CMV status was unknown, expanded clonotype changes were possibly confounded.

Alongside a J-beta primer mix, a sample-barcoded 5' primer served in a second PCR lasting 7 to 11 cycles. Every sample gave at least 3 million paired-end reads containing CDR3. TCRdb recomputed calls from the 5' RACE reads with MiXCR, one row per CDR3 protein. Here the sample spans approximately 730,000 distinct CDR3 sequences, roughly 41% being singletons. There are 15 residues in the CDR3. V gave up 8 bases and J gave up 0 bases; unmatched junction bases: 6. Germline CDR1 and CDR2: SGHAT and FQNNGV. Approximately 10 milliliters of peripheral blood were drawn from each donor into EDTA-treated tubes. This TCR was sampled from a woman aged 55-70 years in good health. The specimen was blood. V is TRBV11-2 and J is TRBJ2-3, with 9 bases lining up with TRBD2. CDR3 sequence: CASSGGLASTDTQYF. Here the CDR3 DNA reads TGTGCCAGCTCAGGCGGACTAGCGAGCACAGATACGCAGTATTTT.